These 25 T cell receptor beta chains came from one sample sequenced in a study of T cell repertoires in cytomegalovirus infection. For these TCRs, the target antigens are not known. TCRdb analysed the reads with MiXCR anew, one entry per CDR3 protein. The sample lists around 770,000 distinct CDR3 sequences, about 27% occurring once. Specimen: cultured CD8+ T cells from PBMCs, collected from culture after CMV antigen stimulation. The source is a human donor in good health (CMV status not recorded). Some clones in this sample may be carry-over from other donors' samples.

V and J are TRBV5-4 and TRBJ1-1, with 8 bases matching TRBD1. V dropped 1 base and J dropped 0; count of bases not matched to a gene: 8. Per germline, CDR1 SGHNT and CDR2 YYREEE (reference sequence). The CDR3 loop spans 17 amino acids. Written as DNA, the CDR3 is TGTGCCAGCAGCTTGAGAGGACAGGGAATTTTGAACACTGAAGCTTTCTTT. Translation gives CASSLRGQGILNTEAFF.

The chain uses TRBV7-9 and TRBJ1-1, with D unresolved. Trimming pared 7 bases from V and 10 bases from J, leaving 22 bases between. The V gene's germline CDR1 is SEHNR and CDR2 FQNEAQ (reference sequence). The CDR3 consists of 14 residues. The CDR3, as DNA: TGTGCCAGCACCCCAAATGAGGTGGAAGCTGGAGCTTTCTTT. Protein sequence: CASTPNEVEAGAFF. Full variable domain (remainder filled in from reference TRBV7-9 and TRBJ1-1): DTGVSQNPRHKITKRGQNVTFRCDPISEHNRLYWYRQTLGQGPEFLTYFQNEAQLEKSRLLSDRFSAERPKGSFSTLEIQRTEQGDSAMYLCASTPNEVEAGAFFGQGTRLTVV.

CDR3 sequence (DNA): TGTGCCAGCAGCTTTACAGGAGAGACCGGGGAGCTGTTTTTT. Amino acid sequence: CASSFTGETGELFF. This chain connects TRBV7-8 to TRBJ2-2, with D perhaps TRBD1 (5 bases). CDR1 is SGHVS and CDR2 is FQNEAQ in the germline V gene. Trimming pared 3 bases from V and 5 bases from J, leaving 10 bases between. There are 14 residues in the CDR3.

This clonotype was seen repeatedly, ten times or more. The chain links TRBV6-2 or TRBV6-3 to TRBJ2-1, with 7 bases that match TRBD2. The germline V gene encodes CDR1 MNHEY and CDR2 SVGEGT. The ends lost 0 bases at V and 5 bases at J; junction bases unmatched: 10. The CDR3 consists of 17 residues. CDR3 bases: TGTGCCAGCAGTTACTCGCTTGGGCGGCTAGCGGACAATGAGCAGTTCTTC. This codes for CASSYSLGRLADNEQFF.

The genes are TRBV25-1 and TRBJ1-1, with a possible D match to TRBD1 (5 bases). Germline CDR1 and CDR2: MGHDK and SYGVNS. The V end lost 5 bases, the J end lost 4 bases, and 11 bases lay between the germline ends. There are 13 residues in the CDR3. The DNA for the CDR3 is TGTGCCAGCAGTCACCCAGGGTGCACTGAAGCTTTCTTT. Translated, it gives CASSHPGCTEAFF.

The CDR3 protein is CASSYSTGTSGGARSSYNEQFF. CDR3 sequence (DNA): TGTGCCAGCAGCTATTCAACTGGGACTAGCGGGGGGGCCAGGTCGTCCTACAATGAGCAGTTCTTC. This sequence joins TRBV11-2 and TRBJ2-1, with 16 bases that match TRBD2. The trim removed 4 bases at V and 1 base at J, leaving 16 bases unmatched. Germline CDR1 reads SGHAT; CDR2 reads FQNNGV. The CDR3 runs to 22 residues.

The J gene is TRBJ1-2, the V gene TRBV6-5, with TRBD1 as a possible D gene (6 bases). The V gene lost 4 bases and the J gene lost 3 bases, with 12 bases spanning the gap. Germline V gives CDR1 MNHEY, CDR2 SVGAGI. The CDR3 has 14 residues. The CDR3 protein is CASSSAGVDYGYTF. CDR3 nucleotide sequence: TGTGCCAGCAGTTCGGCAGGGGTAGACTATGGCTACACCTTC.

In the case of this clonotype: This CDR3 is missing its conserved last phenylalanine or tryptophan, likely due to a read error. The chain has TRBV11-1 and TRBJ1-1; perhaps TRBD1 as D (6 bases). Per germline, CDR1 SGHAT and CDR2 FQDESV (reference sequence). V lost 5 bases, J lost 3 bases, and 7 bases lay in between. The CDR3 contains 12 residues. CDR3 region: CASSTGYTEAFY. The CDR3 DNA sequence: TGTGCCAGCAGCACAGGGTACACTGAAGCTTTCTAT.

This clonotype is a singleton in its sample. This rearrangement joins TRBV11-2 to TRBJ2-7; D may be TRBD1 (5 bases). V lost 5 bases and J lost 4, with 9 bases in between. The CDR3 totals 12 residues. The germline CDR1 and CDR2 sequences are SGHAT and FQNNGV. This CDR3 is CASSKTGYEQYV. The CDR3 DNA reads as TGTGCCAGCAGCAAAACAGGTTACGAGCAGTACGTC.

This clonotype was seen ten or more times. The rearrangement uses TRBV12-3 or TRBV12-4 and TRBJ2-5, with a weak D call TRBD2 (6 bases). The CDR3 covers 13 residues. Trimming pared 6 bases from V and 5 bases from J, leaving 13 bases between. CDR3 bases: TGTGCCAGCAGGTCCGGGGGACGGGAGACCCAGTACTTC. Residues: CASRSGGRETQYF.

Many counts were recorded for this clonotype. V and J are TRBV7-6 and TRBJ2-3; 10 bases agree with TRBD2. The J segment lost 6 bases and the V segment lost 1 base, leaving 4 bases of the junction unmatched. CDR3 size: 15 residues. CDR1 and CDR2 (germline): SGHVS, FNYEAQ. Here the CDR3 DNA reads TGTGCCAGCAGCTTAGTTTCTAGCGGGGGCGATACGCAGTATTTT. Its protein product is CASSLVSSGGDTQYF.

This chain uses TRBV15 with TRBJ1-4; D gene uncertain. The CDR3 runs to 20 residues. Trimming removed 5 bases from V and 7 bases from J, with 32 bases in between. Germline V gene sequence: CDR1 LNHNV, CDR2 YYDKDF (reference sequence). The chain's CDR3 is CATSSREGRRTKSGTEKLFF. In nucleotides, the CDR3 is TGTGCCACCAGCTCGCGAGAGGGCAGGCGAACAAAATCCGGTACTGAAAAACTGTTTTTT.

This clonotype was counted only a few times. The V call is TRBV28, the J call TRBJ2-7; 8 positions match TRBD1. The V gene's germline CDR1 is MDHEN and CDR2 SYDVKM. The CDR3 consists of 16 residues. V gave up 3 bases and J gave up 6 bases; unmatched junction bases: 13. The CDR3 spells CASSFRGGRGQIEQYF. CDR3 in DNA: TGTGCCAGCAGTTTCCGGGGCGGCAGGGGGCAGATCGAGCAGTACTTC.

This clonotype was seen many times. The chain recombines TRBV7-2 with TRBJ2-1; D gene ambiguous. The CDR3 is 16 amino acids. With 1 base removed from V and 4 bases from J, the gap between germline ends came to 14 bases. Germline CDR1 is SGHTA and CDR2 is FQGNSA. CDR3 nucleotide sequence: TGTGCCAGCAGCTTAGAGGCAAACACAGAGTACAATGAGCAGTTCTTC. It specifies CASSLEANTEYNEQFF.

The chain couples TRBV6-1 to TRBJ2-2; D is perhaps TRBD2 (6 bases). The CDR3 has 18 residues. Germline V gene lookup returns CDR1 MNHNS and CDR2 SASEGT. V lost 8 bases to trimming and J lost 5 bases, with 27 bases between them. The CDR3 loop reads CASCRGHPNAGRTGELFF. The CDR3 nucleotides read TGTGCCAGCTGTCGGGGTCACCCAAATGCGGGGCGAACCGGGGAGCTGTTTTTT.

V and J are TRBV7-4 and TRBJ1-1; D unclear. Germline-derived CDR1 and CDR2 are SGHVT and SQSDAQ. The germline V and J ends were trimmed by 5 bases and 10 bases, with 14 bases remaining between them. The CDR3 extends over 12 amino acids. In DNA, the CDR3 is TGTGCCAGCAGCCAAGATCCCGGACGAGCTTTCTTT. Its translation: CASSQDPGRAFF.

This clonotype was counted a few times. The chain links TRBV18 to TRBJ1-1, with D unresolved. Trimming took off 4 bases at V and 5 bases at J, with 14 bases between the two ends. In germline, CDR1 is KGHSH, CDR2 LQKENI. This CDR3 is built from 14 residues. This CDR3 reads CASSLGREWTEAFF. The CDR3 bases are TGTGCCAGCTCACTCGGAAGGGAGTGGACTGAAGCTTTCTTT.

The V gene is TRBV12-3 or TRBV12-4, the J gene TRBJ2-7; D remains unclear. CDR3 length equals 13 residues. The V gene lost 8 bases and the J gene lost 3 bases, with 14 bases spanning the gap. The CDR3 here is CASSSSMGYEQYV. The CDR3 DNA is TGTGCCAGCTCCTCATCCATGGGCTACGAGCAGTACGTC.

This clonotype was recorded at least ten times. This rearrangement joins TRBV7-2 to TRBJ2-3; weak D call: TRBD2 (5 bases). CDR1 and CDR2 (germline): SGHTA, FQGNSA. This CDR3 comprises 15 residues. V lost 2 bases to trimming and J lost 6 bases, with 15 bases between them. The CDR3 is CASSLYASFTDTQYF. The DNA for the CDR3 is TGTGCCAGCAGCTTATACGCTAGCTTCACGGATACGCAGTATTTT.

The V and J genes are TRBV20-1 and TRBJ2-5; TRBD1 might be the D (7 bases). With 1 base removed from V and 7 bases from J, the gap between germline ends came to 19 bases. The CDR3 runs to 15 residues. The germline V gene has CDR1 DFQATT and CDR2 SNEGSKA (reference sequence). The CDR3 bases are TGCAGTGCTAGAGTTCCGGCCAGGGGGGTCTGGACCCAGTACTTC. This translates into CSARVPARGVWTQYF.

The V call is TRBV27, the J call TRBJ2-3; D might be TRBD1 (6 bases). In germline, CDR1 is MNHEY, CDR2 SMNVEV (reference sequence). V lost 5 bases and J 9 bases, leaving 15 bases between the germline ends. This CDR3 has 13 residues. The CDR3 is CASSVTGQGTQYF. CDR3 bases: TGTGCCAGCAGTGTAACAGGTCAGGGGACGCAGTATTTT.

This clonotype was found a few times. The chain combines TRBV7-2 with TRBJ2-1; 12 bases fit TRBD2. CDR1 is SGHTA, CDR2 FQGNSA, per germline. The CDR3 runs 19 residues. The V gene end was trimmed by 4 bases and the J gene end by 2 bases; junction bases not matched to a gene: 12. The CDR3 spells CASSYGLLLAGGPYNEQFF. The CDR3 nucleotides read TGTGCCAGCAGCTATGGGCTTCTGCTAGCGGGGGGGCCCTACAATGAGCAGTTCTTC.

As regards this clonotype: At one of its ends the junction is not consistent with the germline gene, which may arise from a read error. The CDR3 protein is CVSSLNRDRANYGYTF. In DNA form, the CDR3 reads TGTGTCAGCAGCTTAAACCGGGACAGGGCTAACTATGGCTACACCTTC. The V call is TRBV7-2, the J call TRBJ1-2; TRBD1 matches 9 bases. The CDR3 is 16 residues long. Germline-derived CDR1 and CDR2 are SGHTA and FQGNSA.

This clonotype appeared a few times. V usage is TRBV13 and J usage is TRBJ2-7, with D tentatively TRBD1 (5 bases). V dropped 2 bases and J dropped 2 bases, with 13 bases sitting between them. The CDR3 is made up of 15 amino acids. Germline CDR1 is PRHDT and CDR2 is FYEKMQ (reference sequence). CDR3 sequence (DNA): TGTGCCAGCAGCTTACTAGGGGCCAACCCCTACGAGCAGTACTTC. It encodes CASSLLGANPYEQYF. Supplemented by reference TRBV13 and TRBJ2-7, the full variable domain reads AAGVIQSPRHLIKEKRETATLKCYPIPRHDTVYWYQQGPGQDPQFLISFYEKMQSDKGSIPDRFSAQQFSDYHSELNMSSLELGDSALYFCASSLLGANPYEQYFGPGTRLTVT.

The sample holds a few counts of this clonotype. The chain links TRBV6-5 to TRBJ1-1, with unresolved D. The CDR3 runs 13 residues. Germline V gene sequence: CDR1 MNHEY, CDR2 SVGAGI. V shed 0 bases and J shed 4 bases, with 6 bases lying between them. CDR3 DNA sequence: TGTGCCAGCAGTTACTCGTTTGGCACTGAAGCTTTCTTT. Its translation: CASSYSFGTEAFF.